These 15 T cell receptor beta chains were sequenced from one sample in a study of CXCR4 blockade with PD-1 therapy in pancreatic cancer. Clones were sequenced by immunoSEQ multiplex PCR, and TCRdb holds only the in-frame ones, with some missing. Of around 5,000 clones in the sample, roughly 57% are singletons; the top ten hold more than 13%. Sequenced input: tumor tissue. The origin of the receptors is a human donor with pancreatic ductal adenocarcinoma.

The chain employs TRBV5-1 and TRBJ2-3; 9 nucleotides line up with TRBD2. Trimming at V came to 3 bases and at J to 1 base, leaving 3 bases not matched to a gene. Germline CDR1 SGHRS, CDR2 YFSETQ. This CDR3 spans 15 amino acids. CDR3 protein: CASSYSGRGTDTQYF. CDR3 DNA: TGCGCCAGCAGCTATAGCGGGAGAGGCACAGATACGCAGTATTTT.

The sample holds a few counts of this clone. The V and J genes are TRBV6-7 and TRBJ1-1; 8 positions match TRBD1. TRBV6-7 has ORF status, its function being uncertain. V was clipped by 10 bases and J by 6 bases; unmatched bases: 4. The CDR3 is made up of 11 amino acids. CDR3 coding DNA: TGTGCCACCGGACAGGGCTCTGAAGCTTTCTTT. Translating it yields CATGQGSEAFF.

This clone was seen more than once but under ten times. The chain carries TRBV9 and TRBJ2-3; 11 nucleotides line up with TRBD1. V lost 10 bases, J lost 7 bases, and 5 bases stayed unmatched. The length of the CDR3 is 12 residues. From germline, CDR1 is SGDLS and CDR2 YYNGEE. The CDR3 region is CASGQGGYTQYF. CDR3 bases: TGTGCCTCGGGACAGGGGGGATATACGCAGTATTTT.

A word on this clone: One junction end does not reproduce the germline sequence, and a read error may be involved. The chain combines TRBV6-8 with TRBJ2-1, with 9 bases that match TRBD1. This CDR3 has 17 residues. CDR1 MNHGY and CDR2 SAAAGT come from the germline V gene. CDR3 residues: CAISLQVVHGQGNEQFF. DNA of the CDR3: TGTGCCATCAGTTTGCAGGTAGTTCACGGACAGGGGAATGAGCAGTTCTTC.

The rearrangement joins TRBV18 to TRBJ1-3; weak D call: TRBD1 (6 bases). The CDR3 runs 16 residues. With 2 bases removed from V and 4 bases from J, the gap between germline ends came to 15 bases. Germline V gene sequence: CDR1 KGHSH, CDR2 LQKENI. The CDR3 DNA is TGTGCCAGCTCACCAGCCCAGACCAGGGGCGGAAACACCATATATTTT. As protein: CASSPAQTRGGNTIYF. The whole variable domain, remainder taken from reference TRBV18 and TRBJ1-3, is NAGVMQNPRHLVRRRGQEARLRCSPMKGHSHVYWYRQLPEEGLKFMVYLQKENIIDESGMPKERFSAEFPKEGPSILRIQQVVRGDSAAYFCASSPAQTRGGNTIYFGEGSWLTVV.

The CDR3 nucleotides read TGTGCCAGCAGAGGGGAGGGAGACATTCAGTACTTC. It specifies CASRGEGDIQYF. The genes are TRBV2 and TRBJ2-4, with 7 bases fitting TRBD2. This CDR3 is built from 12 residues. Germline assignment: CDR1 SNHLY and CDR2 FYNNEI. V shed 6 bases, J shed 8 bases, and the junction held 4 bases outside the gene matches.

J is TRBJ2-3 and V is TRBV28; D unresolved. The germline V gene encodes CDR1 MDHEN and CDR2 SYDVKM. Trimming took off 4 bases at V and 2 bases at J, with 13 bases between the two ends. The CDR3 is made up of 15 amino acids. This CDR3 reads CASSSPPDLTDTQYF. The CDR3 region has the DNA TGTGCCAGCAGTTCCCCCCCGGACCTCACAGATACGCAGTATTTT. Using reference TRBV28 and TRBJ2-3 for the parts outside the CDR3, the full variable domain is DVKVTQSSRYLVKRTGEKVFLECVQDMDHENMFWYRQDPGLGLRLIYFSYDVKMKEKGDIPEGYSVSREKKERFSLILESASTNQTSMYLCASSSPPDLTDTQYFGPGTRLTVL.

The rearrangement joins TRBV28 to TRBJ1-5, with unresolved D. The germline V gene has CDR1 MDHEN and CDR2 SYDVKM. This CDR3 region has 12 residues. Deletions cut 8 bases from V and 3 bases from J, with 8 bases between. CDR3 nucleotides: TGTGCCAGCGAGGGTGCCAATCAGCCCCAGCATTTT. Translation: CASEGANQPQHF. Drawing the rest from reference TRBV28 and TRBJ1-5, the complete variable domain is DVKVTQSSRYLVKRTGEKVFLECVQDMDHENMFWYRQDPGLGLRLIYFSYDVKMKEKGDIPEGYSVSREKKERFSLILESASTNQTSMYLCASEGANQPQHFGDGTRLSIL.

The CDR3 reads CASSPAGTYEQYF. The CDR3, as DNA: TGTGCCAGCTCACCGGCCGGGACCTACGAGCAGTACTTC. This sequence joins TRBV18 and TRBJ2-7; a possible D gene is TRBD2 (5 bases). V shed 3 bases and J shed 2 bases, with 8 bases lying between them. The CDR3 spans 13 residues. Germline V gene lookup returns CDR1 KGHSH and CDR2 LQKENI.

J is TRBJ2-2 and V is TRBV19, with D possibly being TRBD2 (5 bases). The CDR3 is 13 residues long. Germline lookup yields CDR1 LNHDA and CDR2 SQIVND (reference sequence). Deletions cut 3 bases from V and 4 bases from J, with 6 bases between. The CDR3 nucleotides read TGTGCCAGTAGTATCGCGGGCACCGGGGAGCTGTTTTTT. Translation: CASSIAGTGELFF.

CDR3: CASSKLNTGPNTEAFF. CDR3 nucleotide sequence: TGTGCCAGCAGCAAATTAAACACCGGCCCGAACACTGAAGCTTTCTTT. The rearrangement links TRBV6-8 to TRBJ1-1; D is unresolved. Germline CDR1 reads MNHGY; CDR2 reads SAAAGT. Trimming left V 6 bases short and J 1 base short, with 18 bases between. This CDR3 region has 16 residues.

The rearrangement uses TRBV28 and TRBJ2-3, with 7 bases identical to TRBD2. The junction had 8 bases not matched to a gene; V was cut back by 1 base and J by 4 bases. Germline V gives CDR1 MDHEN, CDR2 SYDVKM. This CDR3 has 16 residues. CDR3 residues: CASSLSGGRGSDTQYF. CDR3 nucleotides: TGTGCCAGCAGTTTATCCGGCGGGAGAGGGTCAGATACGCAGTATTTT.

The chain uses TRBV19 and TRBJ1-1; the D is unclear. Trimming took off 5 bases at V and 0 bases at J, with 10 bases between the two ends. Germline V gene data show CDR1 as LNHDA and CDR2 as SQIVND (reference sequence). This CDR3 spans 14 amino acids. The CDR3 loop reads CASSYSDLNTEAFF. For the CDR3, the DNA is TGTGCCAGTAGTTACTCGGACTTGAACACTGAAGCTTTCTTT. The full variable domain, with the rest looked up from reference TRBV19 and TRBJ1-1, is DGGITQSPKYLFRKEGQNVTLSCEQNLNHDAMYWYRQDPGQGLRLIYYSQIVNDFQKGDIAEGYSVSREKKESFPLTVTSAQKNPTAFYLCASSYSDLNTEAFFGQGTRLTVV.

This clone came up a few times. This sequence joins TRBV11-3 and TRBJ2-5; D possibly uses TRBD1 or TRBD2 (5 bases each). Trimming took 0 bases from V and 5 from J, leaving 10 bases between them. Germline V gene lookup returns CDR1 SGHNT and CDR2 YENEEA. The CDR3 has 14 amino acids. The CDR3 spells CASSLDRESETQYF. CDR3 nucleotide sequence: TGTGCCAGCAGCTTAGACAGGGAGTCGGAGACCCAGTACTTC.

The chain has TRBV18 and TRBJ2-1, with 7 bases that match TRBD1. This CDR3 is 13 amino acids long. Germline loops: CDR1 KGHSH, CDR2 LQKENI. V lost 3 bases and J lost 7; bases outside the gene matches: 3. Written as DNA, the CDR3 is TGTGCCAGCTCACCTACACAGGGGAATGAGCAGTTCTTC. This translates into CASSPTQGNEQFF. The full variable domain, its missing parts supplied by reference TRBV18 and TRBJ2-1, is NAGVMQNPRHLVRRRGQEARLRCSPMKGHSHVYWYRQLPEEGLKFMVYLQKENIIDESGMPKERFSAEFPKEGPSILRIQQVVRGDSAAYFCASSPTQGNEQFFGPGTRLTVL.